What follows is one T cell receptor (beta chain) and its context. The target of this receptor is not known. No base qualities exist here, and no much larger clone lies one base off it. The donors were 40 or so Caucasian individuals from Russia, aged 6 to 90 years, who were systemically healthy. About 9.8 milliliters of peripheral blood were drawn from each donor into EDTA-treated Vacutainer tubes. Ficoll-Paque density-gradient centrifugation was used to isolate PBMCs, with at least 7 million obtained per sample. Trizol reagent was used to extract total RNA from the PBMCs, yielding at least 5.5 micrograms per sample. For every donor, an aliquot of PBMCs went through flow cytometry to measure the percentages of naive CD45RAhigh/CD27high T cells. This record comes from a study of blood T cells in healthy people across ages (dated by TCRdb to between 2015 and 2016). For the study in its entirety: In model experiments, roughly one uniquely barcoded TCR beta cDNA molecule per two T cells was captured by template switching. Four age groups were formed from the donors: young (average 16 years), middle-aged (just under 40), aged (around 68) and long-lived (around 80). To avoid experimental bias, donors of different ages were distributed randomly across sequencing lanes. For two donors (one aged 18 to 30 and one aged 80 or older), the study analyzed two additional independent replicas of 1 million unique cDNA reads from the same blood draw. To track age-related changes in TCR beta repertoire diversity, the study relied on deep sequencing normalized with unique cDNA molecular identifiers. Findings and caveats that apply to the study as a whole: Since profiling was done on bulk unsorted PBMCs, naive and antigen-experienced compartments could not be conclusively compared. Compared with the aged group, more naive CD4+ T cells, fewer expanded clones and increased TCR diversity were shown by the long-lived group, suggesting age selection. Estimates of total diversity based on one million sequenced T cells were regarded as lower bounds and as underestimates. Observed TCR beta diversity per million T cells fell roughly linearly with age, and a significant reduction was already apparent by age roughly 41. There was a strong correlation between observed TCR beta diversity and the percentage of naive T cells measured by flow cytometry. Because donor CMV infection status was unknown, age-related changes in expanded clonotypes were potentially confounded.

The library was made by 5' RACE. Sequencing was performed on an Illumina HiSeq 2500. A second PCR of roughly 6 to 12 cycles was performed with a sample-barcoded 5' primer and a J-beta primer mix. Each TCR beta cDNA molecule received a unique molecular identifier from a template-switch 5' adaptor carrying 12 random nucleotides. At least 2.5 million CDR3-containing paired-end reads were obtained from each sample. The Mint cDNA synthesis kit, primed by a TRBC-specific oligonucleotide, was used to synthesize first-strand cDNA from all RNA. Following uracil-DNA glycosylase treatment, all cDNA underwent a first 18-cycle PCR with the universal primers M1SS and BC2_uni_R. Regarding the original processing steps: For normalization, 1 million high-quality reads, each with a distinct molecular identifier, were randomly selected from each sample. Reads with shared molecular identifiers were discarded instead of being binned into consensus sequences. CDR3 identification, clonotype clustering and error correction used MiTCR with a Q25 quality threshold and the strictest error-elimination algorithm. A nonparametric unseen species model with Euler transformation was used to estimate lower-bound total TCR beta diversity. The raw public data were reprocessed by TCRdb itself: fastp quality trimming at Q25, MiXCR clonotype calling, in-frame beta chains only. Rows with a matching CDR3 protein are joined into one entry that keeps the most common DNA and genes. For this entry, the V and J calls and clone size follow TCRdb and not the study's own pipeline. This sample holds approximately 1,100,000 distinct CDR3 sequences; 40% to 50% were observed only once. In total, the top ten clones hold about 19% of the sample.

Sequenced material: blood. The receptor was derived from an older woman in good health.

At the DNA level, the sequence is TGTGCCAGCAGTGAATACTCCGGGACAGGGGTTAATGGCTACACCTTC. Protein translation: CASSEYSGTGVNGYTF. The sequence is built from TRBV27 and TRBJ1-2, with 10 bases in between that match TRBD1. Trimming takes 5 bases off V and 6 bases off J; junction bases not matched to a gene: 12. CDR1 and CDR2 were assigned from the germline V gene (reference sequence) as MNHEY and SMNVEV. Including cysteine and phenylalanine, the CDR3 has 16 amino acids. The sequence is cut down to CDR3 DNA, 48 bases in frame from base 1.